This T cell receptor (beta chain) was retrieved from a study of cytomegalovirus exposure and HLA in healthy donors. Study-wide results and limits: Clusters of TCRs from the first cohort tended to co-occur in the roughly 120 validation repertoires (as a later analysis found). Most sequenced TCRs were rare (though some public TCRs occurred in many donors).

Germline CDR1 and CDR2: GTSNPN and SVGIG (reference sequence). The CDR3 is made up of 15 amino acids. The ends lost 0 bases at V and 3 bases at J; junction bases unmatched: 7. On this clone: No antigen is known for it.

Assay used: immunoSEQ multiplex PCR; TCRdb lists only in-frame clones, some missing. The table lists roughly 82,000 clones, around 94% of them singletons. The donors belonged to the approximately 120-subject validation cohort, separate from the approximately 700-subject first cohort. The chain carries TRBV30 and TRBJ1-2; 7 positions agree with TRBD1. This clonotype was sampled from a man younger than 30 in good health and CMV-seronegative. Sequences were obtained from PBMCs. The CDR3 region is CAWSVRKGAHYGYTF. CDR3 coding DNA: TGTGCCTGGAGTGTACGAAAGGGGGCCCACTATGGCTACACCTTC.